A selection of T cell receptor beta chains follows, all from one sample in a study of blood T cells in healthy people across ages. From the 5' RACE reads, TCRdb called clonotypes with MiXCR, one entry per CDR3 protein. The sample includes roughly 1.5 million distinct CDR3 sequences, about 42% of them seen just once. Material for sequencing was blood. The receptors come from a woman between 18 and 29 years old in good health. Both conserved end residues are part of each CDR3. The order of the fields is J gene, D gene, clone size, V gene, CDR3 DNA, CDR3 protein. D genes are given only for firm matches. Clone size appears in some rows only: once, few, many, or a class for an expanded clone.

TRBJ2-3	TRBD1	.	TRBV20-1	TGCAGTGCTAGATCTCCGGGACAGGGGATCGATACGCAGTATTTT	CSARSPGQGIDTQYF
TRBJ2-7	TRBD1	once	TRBV29-1	TGCAGCGTTGAACATGGAGGACAGGGTATCCACGAGCAGTACTTC	CSVEHGGQGIHEQYF
TRBJ2-3	.	.	TRBV10-3	TGTGCCATCCGGGTGGCGGGAATCACAGATACGCAGTATTTT	CAIRVAGITDTQYF
TRBJ2-1	TRBD2	.	TRBV6-2/TRBV6-3	TGTGCCGGCAGGGAAAGCGGGGGGACCCAATACAATGAGCAGTTCTTC	CAGRESGGTQYNEQFF
TRBJ2-3	TRBD2	.	TRBV7-3	TGTGCCAGCAGCTTCCTCGGGACTAGCAATGGGGCAGATACGCAGTATTTT	CASSFLGTSNGADTQYF
TRBJ2-7	.	.	TRBV12-3/TRBV12-4	TGTGCCAGCAGTTTGTTCGGCACCTACGAGCAGTACTTC	CASSLFGTYEQYF
TRBJ1-2	TRBD1	few	TRBV20-1	TGCAGTGCTAGAGATCCGGGACAGGGGTCTGGTTATGGCTACACCTTC	CSARDPGQGSGYGYTF
TRBJ2-7	TRBD1	few	TRBV20-1	TGCAGTGCTATCCGGGACAGGGGCCACGAGCAGTACTTC	CSAIRDRGHEQYF
TRBJ1-1	.	few	TRBV4-1	TGCGCCAGCAGCCAAGCTCCGGGACGGACGAACACTGAAGCTTTCTTT	CASSQAPGRTNTEAFF
TRBJ1-6	.	.	TRBV20-1	TGCAGTGCTAGAGATCGGGTCTCCAATTCACCCCTCCACTTT	CSARDRVSNSPLHF
TRBJ1-2	.	few	TRBV20-1	TGCAGTGCTAGAGATTGGAGAACGGACGGAGGCTACACCTTC	CSARDWRTDGGYTF
TRBJ2-1	.	few	TRBV6-5	TGTGCCAGCAAGAGGCGCGCGGCCACCTACAATGAGCAGTTCTTC	CASKRRAATYNEQFF
TRBJ2-1	.	few	TRBV7-8	TGTGCCAGCAGCTTAGTAGTCCGAGGCGCCAACAATGAGCAGTTCTTC	CASSLVVRGANNEQFF
TRBJ1-5	TRBD1	.	TRBV4-1	TGCGCCAGCAGCCAAGATCCCTACACGACAGGGGGCAATCAGCCCCAGCATTTT	CASSQDPYTTGGNQPQHF
TRBJ2-7	TRBD1	few	TRBV6-5	TGTGCCAGCAGTAAGACAGGGGTCCACGAGCAGTACTTC	CASSKTGVHEQYF
TRBJ2-7	.	.	TRBV27	TGTGCCAGCAGTCTAGGGGAGTTTTCCGAGCAGTACTTC	CASSLGEFSEQYF
TRBJ1-2	.	.	TRBV5-1	TGCGCCAGCAGCGTCCAGGACACGTCTAACTATGGCTACACCTTC	CASSVQDTSNYGYTF
TRBJ1-4	.	.	TRBV15	TGTGCCACCAGCAGAGAAAGAGGGATTGCTGAAAAACTGTTTTTT	CATSRERGIAEKLFF
TRBJ2-7	.	.	TRBV12-3/TRBV12-4	TGTGCCAGCAGCCGGATGTACGAGCAGTACTTC	CASSRMYEQYF
TRBJ1-1	.	.	TRBV4-3	TGCGCCAGCAGCTCTAAGGTCGTGAACACTGAAGCTTTCTTT	CASSSKVVNTEAFF
TRBJ2-5	TRBD2	.	TRBV19	TGTGCCAGCGGGACTAGGGAGACCCAGTACTTC	CASGTRETQYF
TRBJ1-1	.	.	TRBV5-4	TGTGCCAGCAGCTTGGCCGGCAGGGGCAGGACTGAAGCTTTCTTT	CASSLAGRGRTEAFF
TRBJ2-5	TRBD2	few	TRBV12-3/TRBV12-4	TGTGCCAGCAGTTTAGGGCGGGAGAACAATGAGCAGTACTTC	CASSLGRENNEQYF
TRBJ2-7	.	.	TRBV20-1	TGCAGTGCTAGTAGGATTGACTACGACTACGAGCAGTACTTC	CSASRIDYDYEQYF
TRBJ1-5	.	.	TRBV19	TGTGCCAGTAGTATTTCCAGGGGCGGGGGTCAGCCCCAGCATTTT	CASSISRGGGQPQHF
TRBJ2-1	TRBD2	few	TRBV4-3	TGCGCCAGCAGCCAAGAGTGGACTAGCGGAGTTGTCGAGCAGTTCTTC	CASSQEWTSGVVEQFF
TRBJ2-7	.	.	TRBV6-1	TGTGCCAGCAGTGAAGAAAGACTAAGGGGGGGGACCTACGAGCAGTACTTC	CASSEERLRGGTYEQYF
TRBJ2-3	TRBD1	few	TRBV4-1	TGCGCCAGCAGCCAGCCAGGACAGGATTGGACAGATACGCAGTATTTT	CASSQPGQDWTDTQYF
TRBJ2-4	TRBD2	.	TRBV4-3	TGCGCCAGCAGCCAATGGCGGGGGACAGCCAAAAACATTCAGTACTTC	CASSQWRGTAKNIQYF
TRBJ2-7	.	.	TRBV27	TGTGCCAGCAGTTTCCTAGAACTAGGCGAGCAGTACTTC	CASSFLELGEQYF
TRBJ1-1	TRBD1	.	TRBV4-3	TGCGCCAGCAGCCAAGCCGGACAGGGGGCCCCTGAAGCTTTCTTT	CASSQAGQGAPEAFF
TRBJ2-1	TRBD2	few	TRBV27	TGTGCCAGCAGTTTTAGCGGGATGGTATACAATGAGCAGTTCTTC	CASSFSGMVYNEQFF
TRBJ2-5	TRBD1	.	TRBV11-3	TGTGCCAGCAGTAAGGGACAGGGAGAGACCCAGTACTTC	CASSKGQGETQYF
TRBJ2-1	.	few	TRBV29-1	TGCAGCGTTGAAGGGGTAGGAAGCTCCTACAATGAGCAGTTCTTC	CSVEGVGSSYNEQFF
TRBJ1-2	TRBD1	few	TRBV29-1	TGCAGCGTTGAAGCCTGGACAGGGGGCAAGTATGGCTACACCTTC	CSVEAWTGGKYGYTF
TRBJ2-1	TRBD2	.	TRBV27	TGTGCCAGCAGTTTCGGTACTAGCGGGATAGGCAATGAGCAGTTCTTC	CASSFGTSGIGNEQFF
TRBJ2-3	.	once	TRBV29-1	TGCAGCGTTGGAGGGTCAGATACGCAGTATTTT	CSVGGSDTQYF
TRBJ1-2	.	.	TRBV2	TGTGCCAGCAGTGAGGAGGGTACGGCTGGCTACACCTTC	CASSEEGTAGYTF
TRBJ2-7	TRBD2	.	TRBV4-3	TGCGCCAGCAGCCACGGGACTAGCGGGATCGAGCAGTACTTC	CASSHGTSGIEQYF
TRBJ1-4	.	.	TRBV7-9	TGTGCCAGCAGCGCCAGCGCAACTAATGAAAAACTGTTTTTT	CASSASATNEKLFF
TRBJ2-7	.	.	TRBV12-3/TRBV12-4	TGTGCCAGCAGTCGCCTGAACGGGATGAGGAATGAGCAGTACTTC	CASSRLNGMRNEQYF
TRBJ2-7	TRBD2	few	TRBV12-3/TRBV12-4	TGTGCCAGCAGTTACCAGACTAGCGGGACCAACGAGCAGTACTTC	CASSYQTSGTNEQYF
TRBJ1-3	.	few	TRBV4-3	TGCGCCAGCAGCCCGCGTGAGGGGCCTGGAAACACCATATATTTT	CASSPREGPGNTIYF
TRBJ1-2	.	once	TRBV7-9	TGTGCCAGCAGCCGGTACGCCTATGGCTACACCTTC	CASSRYAYGYTF
TRBJ2-4	.	.	TRBV15	TGTGCCACCAGCAGGAAAGACAATGAGCAGTACTTC	CATSRKDNEQYF
TRBJ1-1	.	few	TRBV20-1	TGCAGTGCTACTGAAACCTATGAAGCTTTCTTT	CSATETYEAFF
TRBJ2-5	TRBD2	.	TRBV7-9	TGTGCCAGCAGCTTATTACTAGCGGGACAAGAGACCCAGTACTTC	CASSLLLAGQETQYF
TRBJ1-5	.	.	TRBV12-3/TRBV12-4	TGTGCCAGCAACGTGAGAGGGGGCAATCAGCCCCAGCATTTT	CASNVRGGNQPQHF